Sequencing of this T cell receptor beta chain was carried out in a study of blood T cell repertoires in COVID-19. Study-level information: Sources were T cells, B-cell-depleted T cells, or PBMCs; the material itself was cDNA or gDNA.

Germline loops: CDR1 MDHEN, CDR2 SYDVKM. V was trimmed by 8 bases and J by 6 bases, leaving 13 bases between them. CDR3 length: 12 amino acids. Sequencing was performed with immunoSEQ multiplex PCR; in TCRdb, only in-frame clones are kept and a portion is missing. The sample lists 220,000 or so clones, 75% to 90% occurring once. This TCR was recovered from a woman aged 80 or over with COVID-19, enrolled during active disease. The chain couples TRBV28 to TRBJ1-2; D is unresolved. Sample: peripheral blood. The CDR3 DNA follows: TGTGCCAGCCAGACTATTAAGAATGGCTACACCTTC. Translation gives CASQTIKNGYTF.